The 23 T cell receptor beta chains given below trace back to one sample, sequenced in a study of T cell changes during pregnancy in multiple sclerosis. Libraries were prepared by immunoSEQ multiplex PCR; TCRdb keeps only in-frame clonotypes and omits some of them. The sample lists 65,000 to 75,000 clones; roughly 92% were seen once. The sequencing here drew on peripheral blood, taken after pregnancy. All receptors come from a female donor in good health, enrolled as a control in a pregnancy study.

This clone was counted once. For the CDR3, the DNA is TGTGCCAGCAGCTCTTGGGGCGGGGGGGCCTACGAGCAGTACTTC. The encoded protein is CASSSWGGGAYEQYF. The rearrangement joins TRBV11-2 to TRBJ2-7, with TRBD2 identical over 9 bases. CDR1 and CDR2 from the germline V gene are SGHAT and FQNNGV. V shed 4 bases and J 2 bases; nucleotides not matched to a gene: 6. The length of the CDR3 is 15 residues. Using reference TRBV11-2 and TRBJ2-7 for the parts outside the CDR3, the full variable domain is EAGVAQSPRYKIIEKRQSVAFWCNPISGHATLYWYQQILGQGPKLLIQFQNNGVVDDSQLPKDRFSAERLKGVDSTLKIQPAKLEDSAVYLCASSSWGGGAYEQYFGPGTRLTVT.

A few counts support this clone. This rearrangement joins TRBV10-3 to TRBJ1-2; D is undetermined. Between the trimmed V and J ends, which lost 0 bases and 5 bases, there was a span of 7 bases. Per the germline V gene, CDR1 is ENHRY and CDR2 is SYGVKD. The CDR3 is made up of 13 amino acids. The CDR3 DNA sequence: TGTGCCATCAGTGAGTCCCGGGGATATGGCTACACCTTC. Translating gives CAISESRGYGYTF.

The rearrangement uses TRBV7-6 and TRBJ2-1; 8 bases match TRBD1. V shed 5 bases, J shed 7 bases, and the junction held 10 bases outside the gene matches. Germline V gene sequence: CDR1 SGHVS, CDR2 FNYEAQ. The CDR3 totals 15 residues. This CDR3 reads CASSGRQGFSNEQFF. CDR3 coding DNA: TGTGCCAGCAGCGGTAGACAGGGGTTTAGTAATGAGCAGTTCTTC.

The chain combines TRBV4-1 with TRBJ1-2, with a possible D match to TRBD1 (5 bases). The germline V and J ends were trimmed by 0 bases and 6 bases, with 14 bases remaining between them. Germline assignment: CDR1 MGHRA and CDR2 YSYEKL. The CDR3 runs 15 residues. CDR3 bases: TGCGCCAGCAGCCAAGAGGTCCGGGGGTCTAATGGCTACACCTTC. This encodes CASSQEVRGSNGYTF.

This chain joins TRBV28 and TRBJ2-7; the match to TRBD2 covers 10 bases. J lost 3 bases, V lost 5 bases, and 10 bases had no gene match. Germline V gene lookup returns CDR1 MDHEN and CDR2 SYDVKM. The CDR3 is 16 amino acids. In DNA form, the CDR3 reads TGTGCCAGCAGTCCCCCACTAGCGGGACGTATCTACGAGCAGTACTTC. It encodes CASSPPLAGRIYEQYF.

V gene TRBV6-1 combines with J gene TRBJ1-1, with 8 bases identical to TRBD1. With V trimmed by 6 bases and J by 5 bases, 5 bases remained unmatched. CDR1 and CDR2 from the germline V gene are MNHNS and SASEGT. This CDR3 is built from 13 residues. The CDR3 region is CASSRTGRTEAFF. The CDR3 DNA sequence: TGTGCCAGCAGCCGGACAGGGAGGACTGAAGCTTTCTTT.

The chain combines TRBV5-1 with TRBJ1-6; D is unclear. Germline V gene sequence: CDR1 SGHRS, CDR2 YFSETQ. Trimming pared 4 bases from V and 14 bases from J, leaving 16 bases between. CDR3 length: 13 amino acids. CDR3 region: CASSPGVDSALHF. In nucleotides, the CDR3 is TGCGCCAGCAGCCCCGGTGTGGACTCGGCCCTCCACTTT. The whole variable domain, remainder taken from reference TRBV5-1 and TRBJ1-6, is KAGVTQTPRYLIKTRGQQVTLSCSPISGHRSVSWYQQTPGQGLQFLFEYFSETQRNKGNFPGRFSGRQFSNSRSEMNVSTLELGDSALYLCASSPGVDSALHFGNGTRLTVT.

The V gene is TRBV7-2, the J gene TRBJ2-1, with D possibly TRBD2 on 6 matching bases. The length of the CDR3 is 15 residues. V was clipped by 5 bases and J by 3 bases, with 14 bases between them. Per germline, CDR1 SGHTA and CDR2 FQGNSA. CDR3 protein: CASSPQGGNYNEQFF. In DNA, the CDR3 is TGTGCCAGCAGCCCGCAGGGCGGGAACTACAATGAGCAGTTCTTC.

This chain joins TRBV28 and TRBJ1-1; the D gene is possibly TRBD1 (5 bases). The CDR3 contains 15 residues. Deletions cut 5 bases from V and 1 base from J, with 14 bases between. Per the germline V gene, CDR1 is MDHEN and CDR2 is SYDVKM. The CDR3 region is CASSVLQAKNTEAFF. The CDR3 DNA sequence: TGTGCCAGCAGTGTCCTACAGGCCAAGAACACTGAAGCTTTCTTT.

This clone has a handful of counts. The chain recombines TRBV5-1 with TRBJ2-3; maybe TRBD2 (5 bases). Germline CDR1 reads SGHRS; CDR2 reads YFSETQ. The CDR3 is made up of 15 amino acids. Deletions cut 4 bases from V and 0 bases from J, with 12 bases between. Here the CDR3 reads CASSERTFSTDTQYF. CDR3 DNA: TGCGCCAGCAGCGAAAGGACTTTTAGCACAGATACGCAGTATTTT.

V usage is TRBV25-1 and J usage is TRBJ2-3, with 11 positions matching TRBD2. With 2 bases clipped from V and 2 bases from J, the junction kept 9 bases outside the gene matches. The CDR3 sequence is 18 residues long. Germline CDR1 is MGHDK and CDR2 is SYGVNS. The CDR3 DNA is TGTGCCAGCAGTGAAAGTACTAGCGGGAGACGGCCCACAGATACGCAGTATTTT. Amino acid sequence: CASSESTSGRRPTDTQYF.

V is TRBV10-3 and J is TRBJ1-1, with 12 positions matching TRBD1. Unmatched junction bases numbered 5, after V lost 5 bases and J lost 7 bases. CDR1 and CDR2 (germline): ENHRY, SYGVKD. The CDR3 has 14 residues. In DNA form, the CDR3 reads TGTGCCATCAGTAAGGGACAGGGGGCCGATGAAGCTTTCTTT. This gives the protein CAISKGQGADEAFF.

CDR3 sequence (DNA): TGTGCCAGCAGTTTACAGGGGCGATCCGGGGAGCTGTTTTTT. The encoded protein is CASSLQGRSGELFF. This rearrangement joins TRBV6-6 to TRBJ2-2; 7 positions agree with TRBD1. V was clipped by 4 bases and J by 6 bases; unmatched bases: 5. Germline CDR1 MNHNY, CDR2 SVGAGI (reference sequence). This CDR3 spans 14 amino acids.

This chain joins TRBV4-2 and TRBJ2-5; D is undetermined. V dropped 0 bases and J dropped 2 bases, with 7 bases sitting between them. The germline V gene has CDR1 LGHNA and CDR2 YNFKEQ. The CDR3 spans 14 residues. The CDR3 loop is CASSQETSQETQYF. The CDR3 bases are TGTGCCAGCAGCCAAGAAACCAGTCAAGAGACCCAGTACTTC.

Here the CDR3 reads CASSQGQGSYGYTF. The DNA for the CDR3 is TGTGCCAGCAGTCAAGGACAGGGGTCTTATGGCTACACCTTC. The rearrangement joins TRBV28 to TRBJ1-2; the match to TRBD1 covers 9 bases. The CDR3 has 14 amino acids. Germline CDR1 is MDHEN and CDR2 is SYDVKM. After removal of 5 bases from V and 5 bases from J, the junction contained 6 bases not matched to a gene.

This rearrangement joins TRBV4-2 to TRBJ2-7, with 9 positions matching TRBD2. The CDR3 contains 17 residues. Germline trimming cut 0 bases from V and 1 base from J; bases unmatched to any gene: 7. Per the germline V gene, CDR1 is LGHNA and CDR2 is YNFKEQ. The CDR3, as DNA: TGTGCCAGCAGCCAAGATAGGGAGCGGGGGGATTCCTACGAGCAGTACTTC. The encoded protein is CASSQDRERGDSYEQYF.

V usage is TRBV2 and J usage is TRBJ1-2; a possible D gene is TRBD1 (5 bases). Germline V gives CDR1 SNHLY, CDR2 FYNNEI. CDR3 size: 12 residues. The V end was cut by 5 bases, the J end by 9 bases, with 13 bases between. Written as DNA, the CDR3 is TGTGCCAGCAGTAGGGGTCAGAGAAGCTACACCTTC. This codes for CASSRGQRSYTF.

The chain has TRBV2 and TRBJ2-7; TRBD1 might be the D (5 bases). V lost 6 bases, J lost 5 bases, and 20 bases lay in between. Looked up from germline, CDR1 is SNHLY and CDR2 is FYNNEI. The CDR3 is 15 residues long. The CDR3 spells CASRLTPQGIHEQYF. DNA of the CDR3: TGTGCCAGCAGACTAACCCCGCAGGGTATCCACGAGCAGTACTTC.

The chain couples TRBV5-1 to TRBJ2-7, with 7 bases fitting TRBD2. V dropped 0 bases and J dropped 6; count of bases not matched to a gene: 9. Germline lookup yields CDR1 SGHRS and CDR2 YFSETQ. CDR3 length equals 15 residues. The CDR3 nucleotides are TGCGCCAGCAGCTTGGCCGGGCGGGAGTACCTCGAGCAGTACTTC. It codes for CASSLAGREYLEQYF.

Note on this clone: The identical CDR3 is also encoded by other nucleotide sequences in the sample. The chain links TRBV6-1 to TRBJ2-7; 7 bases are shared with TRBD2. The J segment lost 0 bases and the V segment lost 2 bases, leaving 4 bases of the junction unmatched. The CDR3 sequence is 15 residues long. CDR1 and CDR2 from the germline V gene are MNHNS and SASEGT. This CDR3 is CASSERASGSYEQYF. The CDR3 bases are TGTGCCAGCAGTGAAAGGGCTAGCGGCTCCTACGAGCAGTACTTC.

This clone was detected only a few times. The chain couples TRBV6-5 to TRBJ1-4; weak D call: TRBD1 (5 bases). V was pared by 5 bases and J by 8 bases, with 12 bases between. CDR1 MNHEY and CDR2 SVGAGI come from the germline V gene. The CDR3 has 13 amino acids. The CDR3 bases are TGTGCCAGCAGTAAAGTCGCAGGGGAAAAACTGTTTTTT. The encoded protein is CASSKVAGEKLFF.

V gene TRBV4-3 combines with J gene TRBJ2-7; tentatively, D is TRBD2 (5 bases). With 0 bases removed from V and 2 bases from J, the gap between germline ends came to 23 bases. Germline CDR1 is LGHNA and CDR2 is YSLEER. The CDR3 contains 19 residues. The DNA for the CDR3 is TGCGCCAGCAGCCAAGATTTCCCTTTAGGAATAGCGCGCCCCTACGAGCAGTACTTC. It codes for CASSQDFPLGIARPYEQYF.

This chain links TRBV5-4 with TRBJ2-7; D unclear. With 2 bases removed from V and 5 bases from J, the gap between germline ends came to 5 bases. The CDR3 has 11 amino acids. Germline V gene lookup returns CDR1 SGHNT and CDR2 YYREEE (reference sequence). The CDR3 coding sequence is TGTGCCAGCAGCTTCCAGGACGAGCAGTACTTC. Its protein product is CASSFQDEQYF.